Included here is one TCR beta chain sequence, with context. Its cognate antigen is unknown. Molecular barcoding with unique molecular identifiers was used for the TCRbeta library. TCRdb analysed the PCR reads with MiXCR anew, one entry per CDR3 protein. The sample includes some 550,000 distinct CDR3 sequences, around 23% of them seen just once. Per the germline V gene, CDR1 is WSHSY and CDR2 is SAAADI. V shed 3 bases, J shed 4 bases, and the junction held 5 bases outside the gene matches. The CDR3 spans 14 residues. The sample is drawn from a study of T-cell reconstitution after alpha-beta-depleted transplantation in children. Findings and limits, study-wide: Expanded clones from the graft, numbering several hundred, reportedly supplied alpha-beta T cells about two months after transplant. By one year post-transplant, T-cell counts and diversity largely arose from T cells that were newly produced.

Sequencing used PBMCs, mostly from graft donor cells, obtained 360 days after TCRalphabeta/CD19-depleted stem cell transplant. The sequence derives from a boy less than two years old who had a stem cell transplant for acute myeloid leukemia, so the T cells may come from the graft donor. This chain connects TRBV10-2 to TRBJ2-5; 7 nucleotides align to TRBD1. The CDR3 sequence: CASSEGGRGETQYF. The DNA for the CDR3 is TGCGCCAGCAGTGAAGGGGGCCGGGGAGAGACCCAGTACTTC.